The sequence of this TCR beta chain was determined in a study of cytomegalovirus exposure and HLA in healthy donors. Study-wide context: Roughly 80 million unique TCRs from HLA-typed donors made up an early data release. Study observations and caveats: Differences between HLA loci emerged in a later analysis of TCR association rates, with DRB1 most and HLA-C fewest. Highly shared variants forming one cluster were likely a sequencing artifact. Common viral pathogens seemed, in a later analysis, to connect with several of the most significant clusters.

This clone appeared a few times. Its antigen remains unknown. Primers: 60 Vbeta forward and 13 Jbeta reverse. Some clones are missing from TCRdb's copy, which holds only in-frame ones; the method was immunoSEQ multiplex PCR. The sample consists of over 70,000 clones, over 75% of them appearing once. The CDR3 extends over 13 amino acids. The junction had 1 base not matched to a gene; V was cut back by 5 bases and J by 0 bases. Germline CDR1 reads SEHNR; CDR2 reads FQNEAQ (reference sequence). This chain connects TRBV7-9 to TRBJ2-7, with 7 bases that match TRBD1. The clonotype was recovered from a male donor in good health and CMV-seropositive. The source material was PBMCs. CDR3 residues: CASSRDSSYEQYF. In DNA, the CDR3 is TGTGCCAGCAGCAGGGACAGCTCCTACGAGCAGTACTTC.